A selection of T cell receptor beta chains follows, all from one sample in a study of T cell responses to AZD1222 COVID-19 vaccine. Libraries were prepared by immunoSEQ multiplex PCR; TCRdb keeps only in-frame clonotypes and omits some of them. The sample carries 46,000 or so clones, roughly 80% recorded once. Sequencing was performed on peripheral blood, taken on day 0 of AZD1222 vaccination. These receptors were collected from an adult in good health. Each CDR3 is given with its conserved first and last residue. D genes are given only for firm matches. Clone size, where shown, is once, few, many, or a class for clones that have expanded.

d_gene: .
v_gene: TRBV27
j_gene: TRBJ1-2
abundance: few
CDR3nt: TGTGCCAGCAGTTTATCTCGGCTAGAAGCCTATGGCTACACCTTC
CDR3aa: CASSLSRLEAYGYTF

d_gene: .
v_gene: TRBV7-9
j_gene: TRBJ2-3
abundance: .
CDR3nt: TGTGCCAGCAGCTTAGCGGGAGGGGGAGATACGCAGTATTTT
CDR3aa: CASSLAGGGDTQYF

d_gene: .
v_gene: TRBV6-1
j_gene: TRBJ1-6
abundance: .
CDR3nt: TGTGCCAGCAGTGAAGAATCGGGAAGCTCCTATAATTCACCCCTCCACTTT
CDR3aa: CASSEESGSSYNSPLHF

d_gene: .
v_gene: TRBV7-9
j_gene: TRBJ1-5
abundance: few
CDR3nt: TGTGCCTCTGGGAACGCTGGCAATCAGCCCCAGCATTTT
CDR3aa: CASGNAGNQPQHF

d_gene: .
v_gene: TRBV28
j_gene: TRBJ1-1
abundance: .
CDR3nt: TGTGCCAGCAGTTATGGCAGGGTGAACACTGAAGCTTTCTTT
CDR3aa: CASSYGRVNTEAFF

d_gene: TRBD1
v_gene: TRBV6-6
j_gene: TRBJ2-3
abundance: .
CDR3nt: TGTGCCAGCAGTCGAAACTCCCGGGACAGAATTTCTAGCACAGATACGCAGTATTTT
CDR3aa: CASSRNSRDRISSTDTQYF

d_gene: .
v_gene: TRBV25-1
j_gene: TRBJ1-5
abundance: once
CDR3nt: TGTGCCAGCAGTGGCCAGACCCAGCATTTT
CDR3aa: CASSGQTQHF

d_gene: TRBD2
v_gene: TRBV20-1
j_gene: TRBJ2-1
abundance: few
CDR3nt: TGCAGTGCCAGTGCCAGAGCTGGGACTAGCGGGCACTCCTACAATGAGCAGTTCTTC
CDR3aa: CSASARAGTSGHSYNEQFF

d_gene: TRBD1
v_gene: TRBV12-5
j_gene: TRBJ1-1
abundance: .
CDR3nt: TGTGCTAGTGGTTTGGCAGTGGGACAGGGAAGTACTGAAGCTTTCTTT
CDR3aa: CASGLAVGQGSTEAFF

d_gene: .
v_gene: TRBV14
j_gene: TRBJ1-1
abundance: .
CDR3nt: TGTGCCAGCAGCCTTTCAGGAGGAAGCACTGAAGCTTTCTTT
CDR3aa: CASSLSGGSTEAFF

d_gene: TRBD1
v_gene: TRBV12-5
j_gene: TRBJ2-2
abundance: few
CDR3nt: TGTGCTAGTGGTTTGGTAGTCGGGACAGGGGCCAACACCGGGGAGCTGTTTTTT
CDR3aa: CASGLVVGTGANTGELFF

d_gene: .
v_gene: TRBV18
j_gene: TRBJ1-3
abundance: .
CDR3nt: TGTGCCAGCCAAGAGTCACGGGTCCTGAACACCATATATTTT
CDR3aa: CASQESRVLNTIYF

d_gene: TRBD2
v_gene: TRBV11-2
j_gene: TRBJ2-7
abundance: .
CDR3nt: TGTGCCAGCAGCTTAGTTGGGACTAGCGGGCTCGAGCAGTACTTC
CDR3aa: CASSLVGTSGLEQYF

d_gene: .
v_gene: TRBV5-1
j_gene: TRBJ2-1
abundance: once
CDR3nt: TGCGCCAGCAGCTTGGGTGGGACACTAACGGGGAATGAGCAGTTCTTC
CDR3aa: CASSLGGTLTGNEQFF

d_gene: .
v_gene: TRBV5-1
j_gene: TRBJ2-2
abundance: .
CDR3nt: TGCGCCAGCAGCTCCAATCCACAGATCAGCGGGGAGCTGTTTTTT
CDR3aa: CASSSNPQISGELFF

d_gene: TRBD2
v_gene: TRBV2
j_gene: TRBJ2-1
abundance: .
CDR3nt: TGTGCCAGCATCGGACTAGCGGGGGGGCAGGGTGAGCAGTTCTTC
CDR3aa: CASIGLAGGQGEQFF

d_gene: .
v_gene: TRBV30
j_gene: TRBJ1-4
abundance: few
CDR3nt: TGTGCCTGGATGGAGGGGGACGAAAAACTGTTTTTT
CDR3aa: CAWMEGDEKLFF

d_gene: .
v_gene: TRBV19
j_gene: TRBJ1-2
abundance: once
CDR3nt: TGTGCCAGTAGTACGGATTGGGTCTACACCTTC
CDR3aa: CASSTDWVYTF

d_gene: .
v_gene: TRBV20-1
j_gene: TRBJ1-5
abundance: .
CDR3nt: TGCAGTGCTAGTCGGGGGATTAGCAATCAGCCCCAGCATTTT
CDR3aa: CSASRGISNQPQHF

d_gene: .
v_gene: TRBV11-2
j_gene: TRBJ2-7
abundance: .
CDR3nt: TGTGCCAGCTCTTGGGGGTGGCACCAAAGCTACGAGCAGTACTTC
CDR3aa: CASSWGWHQSYEQYF

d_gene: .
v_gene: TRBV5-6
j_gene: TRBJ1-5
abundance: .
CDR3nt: TGTGCCAGCAGCTTGTCCAGGATCAATCAGCCCCAGCATTTT
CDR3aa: CASSLSRINQPQHF

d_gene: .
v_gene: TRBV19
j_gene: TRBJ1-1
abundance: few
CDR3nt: TGTGCCAGTAGTGTATACAGTGAAATGAACACTGAAGCTTTCTTT
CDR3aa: CASSVYSEMNTEAFF

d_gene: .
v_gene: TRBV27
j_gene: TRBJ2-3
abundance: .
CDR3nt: TGTGCCAGCACCAACCCGAAAGGGGGGGAAGCTAGGGTAACGGATACGCAGTATTTT
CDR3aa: CASTNPKGGEARVTDTQYF

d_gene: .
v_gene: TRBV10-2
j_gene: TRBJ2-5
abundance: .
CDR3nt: TGCGCCAGCAGTGAGGTGGAGACCCAGTACTTC
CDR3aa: CASSEVETQYF

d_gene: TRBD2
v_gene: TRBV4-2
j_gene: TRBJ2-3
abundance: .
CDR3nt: TGTGCCAGCAGCCCCCGGGGGAGGGCCTCCACAGATACGCAGTATTTT
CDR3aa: CASSPRGRASTDTQYF

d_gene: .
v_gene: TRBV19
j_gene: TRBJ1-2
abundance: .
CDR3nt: TGTGCCAGTAGCCCCCGTACAGCGATAGTCTATGGCTACACCTTC
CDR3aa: CASSPRTAIVYGYTF

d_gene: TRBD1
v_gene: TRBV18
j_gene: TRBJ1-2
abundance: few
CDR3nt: TGTGCCAGCTCACCGCGCGTGGGACAGGGGCCTAACTATGGCTACACCTTC
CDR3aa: CASSPRVGQGPNYGYTF

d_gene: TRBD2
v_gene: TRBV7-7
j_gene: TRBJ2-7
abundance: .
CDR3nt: TGTGCTAGCAGCTTAGGAGGGTACCCGGCGGGAGGGCCCTACGAGCAGTACTTC
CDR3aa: CASSLGGYPAGGPYEQYF

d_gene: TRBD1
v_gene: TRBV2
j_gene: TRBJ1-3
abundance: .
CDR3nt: TGTGCCAGCAGTGCGACAGGGGGGCTAGGAAACACCATATATTTT
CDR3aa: CASSATGGLGNTIYF

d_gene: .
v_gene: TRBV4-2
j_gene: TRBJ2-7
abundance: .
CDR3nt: TGTGCCAGCAGCCAGGGGTTTGGTAGCTCCTACGAGCAGTACTTC
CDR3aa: CASSQGFGSSYEQYF

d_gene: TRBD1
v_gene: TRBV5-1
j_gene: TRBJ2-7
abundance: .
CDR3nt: TGCGCCAGCAGCTTGGTCCCAGGGGGTTTTACCTACGAGCAGTACTTC
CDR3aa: CASSLVPGGFTYEQYF

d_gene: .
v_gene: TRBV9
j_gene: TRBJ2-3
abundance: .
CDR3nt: TGTGCCAGCAGCGTAGCCTCTTCCATCTTCACAGATACGCAGTATTTT
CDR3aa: CASSVASSIFTDTQYF

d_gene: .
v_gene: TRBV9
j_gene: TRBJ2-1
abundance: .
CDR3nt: TGTGCCAGCAGCCCCCTGCGGAATGAGCAGTTCTTC
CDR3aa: CASSPLRNEQFF

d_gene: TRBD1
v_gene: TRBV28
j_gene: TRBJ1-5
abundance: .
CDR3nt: TGTGCCAGCAGTTTATGGGGACAGCCCAATCAGCCCCAGCATTTT
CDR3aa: CASSLWGQPNQPQHF

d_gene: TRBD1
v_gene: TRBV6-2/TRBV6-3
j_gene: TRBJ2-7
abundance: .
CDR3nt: TGTGCCAGCAGTGAGCCGGGACAGGGGAACGAGCAGTACTTC
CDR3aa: CASSEPGQGNEQYF

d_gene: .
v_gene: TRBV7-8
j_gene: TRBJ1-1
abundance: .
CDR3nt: TGTGCCAGCAGCTTAATATTCTCCGGCAGGGCGAACACTGAAGCTTTCTTT
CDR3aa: CASSLIFSGRANTEAFF

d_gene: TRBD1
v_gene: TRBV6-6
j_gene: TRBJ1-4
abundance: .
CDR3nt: TGTGCCAGCAGACCCACGACAGGGGTACGGGAAAAACTGTTTTTT
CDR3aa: CASRPTTGVREKLFF

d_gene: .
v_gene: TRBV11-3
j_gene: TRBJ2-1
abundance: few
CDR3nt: TGTGCCAGCAGCTTGAGAGGACAGTCTAATGAGCAGTTCTTC
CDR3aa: CASSLRGQSNEQFF

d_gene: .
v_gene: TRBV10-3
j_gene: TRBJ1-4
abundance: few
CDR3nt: TGTGCCATCAGTGAGTCCGCTGCAACTAATGAAAAACTGTTTTTT
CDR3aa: CAISESAATNEKLFF

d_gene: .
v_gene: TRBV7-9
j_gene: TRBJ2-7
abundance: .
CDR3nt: TGTGCCAGCAGCCGTTACCCCTACGAGCAGTACTTC
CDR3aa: CASSRYPYEQYF

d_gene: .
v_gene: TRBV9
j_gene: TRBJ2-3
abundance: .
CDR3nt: TGTGCCAGCAGCGTAGTAGGGGCAGCCACAGATACGCAGTATTTT
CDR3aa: CASSVVGAATDTQYF

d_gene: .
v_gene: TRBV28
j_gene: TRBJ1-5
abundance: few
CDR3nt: TGTGCCAGCAGTTTTCCATGGCCTCAGCCCCAGCATTTT
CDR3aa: CASSFPWPQPQHF

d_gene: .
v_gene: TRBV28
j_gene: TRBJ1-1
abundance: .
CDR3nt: TGTGCCAGCAGTTTACCAGGTACGAACACTGAAGCTTTCTTT
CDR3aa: CASSLPGTNTEAFF

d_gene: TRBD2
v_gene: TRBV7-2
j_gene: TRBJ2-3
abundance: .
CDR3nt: TGTGCCAGCAGCTTAGGACTAGCGGCAACAGATACGCAGTATTTT
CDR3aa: CASSLGLAATDTQYF

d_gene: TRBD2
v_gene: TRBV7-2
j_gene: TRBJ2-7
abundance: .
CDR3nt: TGTGCCAGCAGCGCGTTAGCGGGAGGGCTATTCTACGAGCAGTACTTC
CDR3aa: CASSALAGGLFYEQYF

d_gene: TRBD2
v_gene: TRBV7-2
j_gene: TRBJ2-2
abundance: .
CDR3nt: TGTGCCAGTTCGGGACTAGCGGGAGTCCCCGGGGAGCTGTTTTTT
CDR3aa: CASSGLAGVPGELFF

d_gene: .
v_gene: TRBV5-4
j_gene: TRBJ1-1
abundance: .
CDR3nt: TGTGCCACTCGACCGGCCAAGCTGGGGAACACTGAAGCTTTCTTT
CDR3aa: CATRPAKLGNTEAFF

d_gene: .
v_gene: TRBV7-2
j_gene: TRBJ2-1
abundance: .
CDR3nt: TGTGCCAGCAGCCAATCCTACAATGAGCAGTTCTTC
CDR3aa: CASSQSYNEQFF